This T cell receptor (beta chain) was recorded in a study of cytomegalovirus exposure and HLA in healthy donors. Primers for the PCR totalled 60 Vbeta and 13 Jbeta. Here immunoSEQ multiplex PCR was the method, and the copy in TCRdb shows in-frame clones only, minus some. Of about 200,000 clones in the sample, 79% are singletons; the top ten hold approximately 1.5%. CDR3 length: 13 amino acids. Trimming cost V 6 bases and J 1 base; bases outside gene matches: 4. The germline CDR1 and CDR2 sequences are SQVTM and ANQGSEA. The rearrangement joins TRBV29-1 to TRBJ1-1; 8 bases fit TRBD1. This sequence was found in a girl aged 10-17 years in good health and CMV-seropositive. Source material: PBMCs. The CDR3 DNA sequence: TGCAGCGTGACGGACAGGGCGAACACTGAAGCTTTCTTT. Translating gives CSVTDRANTEAFF.